These 15 T cell receptor beta chains were all obtained from the same sample, sequenced in a study of human T cells and chemical hapten exposure. Time point defined: patch test 2, 6 weeks after DPC sensitization. As for treatment: therapeutic diphenylcyclopropenone sensitization with weekly scalp DPC. Each CDR3 protein is one row after TCRdb ran MiXCR on the RACE reads. The table has more than 75,000 distinct CDR3 sequences, roughly 10% seen once. The material sequenced was whole blood, taken in connection with sensitization to the hapten diphenylcyclopropenone (DPC). These TCRs come from a young woman with alopecia areata. Some clones in this sample may be carry-over from other donors' samples.

This clonotype turned up a few times. The chain joins TRBV28 to TRBJ2-3; D uncertain. Trimming shortened V by 6 bases and J by 4 bases, and 11 bases separated the two germline ends. The CDR3 is 13 residues long. CDR1 and CDR2 (germline): MDHEN, SYDVKM. This chain's CDR3 is CASRTQVPDTQYF. In nucleotides, the CDR3 is TGTGCCAGCAGAACTCAGGTTCCAGATACGCAGTATTTT.

This clonotype was detected a few times. The chain employs TRBV20-1 and TRBJ1-1, with 7 bases lining up with TRBD1. CDR3 size: 13 residues. The V and J ends lost 3 bases and 5 bases, in that order; junction bases with no gene match: 6. Per germline, CDR1 DFQATT and CDR2 SNEGSKA (reference sequence). The CDR3 loop is CSARRQGETEAFF. CDR3 sequence (DNA): TGCAGTGCTAGGAGGCAGGGGGAAACTGAAGCTTTCTTT.

This clonotype was seen at least ten times. V usage is TRBV14 and J usage is TRBJ2-7, with D maybe TRBD1 (6 bases). In germline, CDR1 is SGHDN, CDR2 FVKESK. V was clipped by 1 base and J by 3 bases, with 7 bases between them. This CDR3 comprises 13 residues. The CDR3 DNA reads as TGTGCCAGCAGCCAAGTACAGGGCTACGAGCAGTACTTC. Its protein is CASSQVQGYEQYF.

This chain uses TRBV2 with TRBJ2-7; 7 bases agree with TRBD1. The CDR3 spans 14 residues. CDR1 is SNHLY and CDR2 is FYNNEI in the germline V gene. Losses at the gene ends were 8 bases for V and 5 bases for J; bases not matched to a gene: 12. CDR3 sequence (DNA): TGTGCCAGCGGCTCCGGGACAGCTCGGGACGAGCAGTACTTC. Its protein is CASGSGTARDEQYF. Full variable domain (missing parts from reference TRBV2 and TRBJ2-7): EPEVTQTPSHQVTQMGQEVILRCVPISNHLYFYWYRQILGQKVEFLVSFYNNEISEKSEIFDDQFSVERPDGSNFTLKIRSTKLEDSAMYFCASGSGTARDEQYFGPGTRLTVT.

This clonotype was observed at least ten times. This CDR3 reads CASSLSTRQETQYF. The DNA of the CDR3 is TGTGCCAGCAGCTTAAGTACCCGGCAGGAGACCCAGTACTTC. The chain combines TRBV7-2 with TRBJ2-5; D uncertain. V was clipped by 2 bases and J by 5 bases, with 12 bases between them. The CDR3 has 14 residues. The germline gives CDR1 SGHTA, CDR2 FQGNSA. The full variable domain, rest sourced from reference TRBV7-2 and TRBJ2-5, is GAGVSQSPSNKVTEKGKDVELRCDPISGHTALYWYRQSLGQGLEFLIYFQGNSAPDKSGLPSDRFSAERTGGSVSTLTIQRTQQEDSAVYLCASSLSTRQETQYFGPGTRLLVL.

The chain carries TRBV6-1 and TRBJ2-4; D gene ambiguous. The V gene lost 11 bases and the J gene lost 6 bases, with 14 bases spanning the gap. The CDR3 contains 12 residues. CDR1 is MNHNS, CDR2 SASEGT, per germline. The chain's CDR3 is CAGADFGNIQYF. The DNA for the CDR3 is TGTGCCGGCGCCGATTTTGGAAACATTCAGTACTTC.

This clonotype occurred many times. The chain combines TRBV6-1 with TRBJ2-3; 8 bases fit TRBD1. This CDR3 is built from 16 residues. With 8 bases clipped from V and 4 bases from J, the junction kept 14 bases outside the gene matches. From germline, CDR1 is MNHNS and CDR2 SASEGT. The CDR3 DNA reads TGTGCCAGCGGAGCAAGAAAGGACAGGGCCGCAGATACGCAGTATTTT. Amino acids: CASGARKDRAADTQYF.

This clonotype was seen many times. The rearrangement joins TRBV7-9 to TRBJ2-7, with a weak D call TRBD1 (6 bases). Looked up from germline, CDR1 is SEHNR and CDR2 is FQNEAQ (reference sequence). The CDR3 has 14 residues. V lost 4 bases and J lost 6, with 16 bases in between. The CDR3: CASSSFGGLREQYF. In DNA, the CDR3 is TGTGCCAGCAGCTCTTTTGGGGGCCTGCGCGAGCAGTACTTC. Supplemented by reference TRBV7-9 and TRBJ2-7, the full variable domain reads DTGVSQNPRHKITKRGQNVTFRCDPISEHNRLYWYRQTLGQGPEFLTYFQNEAQLEKSRLLSDRFSAERPKGSFSTLEIQRTEQGDSAMYLCASSSFGGLREQYFGPGTRLTVT.

In its sample, this clonotype was seen a few times. V usage is TRBV12-3 or TRBV12-4 and J usage is TRBJ2-1; 11 nucleotides match TRBD2. J was trimmed by 9 bases and V by 7 bases; bases with no gene match: 8. The CDR3 has 14 amino acids. CDR3 region: CASIPLAGGGEQFF. The CDR3 nucleotides are TGTGCCAGCATTCCCCTAGCGGGAGGCGGTGAGCAGTTCTTC.

This clonotype was seen at least ten times. The rearrangement joins TRBV4-2 to TRBJ2-3, with 12 bases that match TRBD2. CDR1 is LGHNA, CDR2 YNFKEQ, per germline. V trimming: 2 bases; J trimming: 2 bases; junction bases outside the gene matches: 5. The CDR3 runs 17 residues. In DNA, the CDR3 is TGTGCCAGCAGCCAATCCCTAGCGGGGGGGATCACAGATACGCAGTATTTT. Its protein is CASSQSLAGGITDTQYF.

The chain has TRBV7-2 and TRBJ1-3; D not resolved. Trimming shortened V by 5 bases and J by 0 bases, and 11 bases separated the two germline ends. The CDR3 spans 15 residues. CDR1 SGHTA and CDR2 FQGNSA come from the germline V gene. As DNA, the CDR3 is TGTGCCAGCAGCAAAAGACCGGTCTCTGGAAACACCATATATTTT. Translating it yields CASSKRPVSGNTIYF.

The sample holds a few counts of this clonotype. This chain connects TRBV4-2 to TRBJ2-5, with 10 bases matching TRBD2. V lost 1 base to trimming and J lost 10 bases; unmatched junction nucleotides: 6. The length of the CDR3 is 14 residues. Germline V gene sequence: CDR1 LGHNA, CDR2 YNFKEQ. The CDR3 sequence: CASSQGTSGFVQYF. CDR3 DNA sequence: TGTGCCAGCAGCCAAGGGACTAGCGGATTTGTCCAGTACTTC.

V gene TRBV7-3 combines with J gene TRBJ2-3; the D gene is possibly TRBD1 (6 bases). The CDR3 is 15 amino acids. Trimming cost V 2 bases and J 3 bases, with 12 bases left between them. The V gene's germline CDR1 is SGHTA and CDR2 FQGTGA. The CDR3 region is CASSLGYRETDTQYF. The CDR3 bases are TGTGCCAGCAGCTTAGGGTACAGGGAGACAGATACGCAGTATTTT.

The chain carries TRBV5-3 and TRBJ2-2; D is undetermined. TRBV5-3 is an open reading frame, and its role is uncertain. The CDR3 totals 16 residues. V was cut by 4 bases and J by 1 base, with 14 bases left in between. The CDR3 coding sequence is TGTGCCAGAAGCATCCTCGGAACGGGGAACACCGGGGAGCTGTTTTTT. Its protein product is CARSILGTGNTGELFF.

This clonotype was seen many times. This rearrangement joins TRBV5-6 to TRBJ1-2; possibly TRBD1 for D (6 bases). V dropped 5 bases and J dropped 4 bases, with 12 bases sitting between them. This CDR3 comprises 13 residues. Germline V gene sequence: CDR1 SGHDT, CDR2 YYEEEE. The CDR3 reads CASSLQGFYGYTF. The CDR3 bases are TGTGCCAGCAGTTTACAGGGTTTCTATGGCTACACCTTC.